This is a list of T cell receptor beta chains from one sample in a study of blood T cell repertoires in COVID-19. This table comes from immunoSEQ multiplex PCR, and its TCRdb copy is limited to in-frame clones, with some not included. The top ten hold around 2.7% of the sample, which has 150,000 to 200,000 clones, 84% seen once. The sequenced sample consisted of peripheral blood. Receptor source: a woman aged 80 or older with COVID-19, enrolled during active disease. Each CDR3 is given with its conserved first and last residue.

J	V	CDR3
TRBJ2-7	TRBV28	CASSPPPGTGTHEQYF
TRBJ2-1	TRBV10-2	CASTSLAGLGEQFF
TRBJ1-6	TRBV4-2	CASSPLPGGNSPLHF
TRBJ2-5	TRBV3-1/TRBV3-2	CASSLGDLPQETQYF
TRBJ2-3	TRBV30	CAWSVRGRGSTDTQYF
TRBJ2-2	TRBV5-7	CASSSFQGGQPGELFF
TRBJ2-5	TRBV5-1	CASSRQGTEETQYF
TRBJ2-7	TRBV9	CASSVGAGGTYEQYF
TRBJ2-3	TRBV9	CASSDNPRVPSTDTQYF
TRBJ2-4	TRBV7-2	CASSPRGSGALIQYF
TRBJ1-5	TRBV2	CASSETLRAQPQHF
TRBJ2-2	TRBV4-2	CASSAGTGELFF
TRBJ2-1	TRBV7-8	CASSLGLSSYNEQFF
TRBJ2-1	TRBV28	CASSFVSGSLYEQFF
TRBJ1-2	TRBV5-5	CASSLVEGPDYGYTF
TRBJ2-7	TRBV18	CASSRQGVIYEQYF
TRBJ2-3	TRBV29-1	CSVDRTGETQYF
TRBJ1-2	TRBV5-1	CASSLGQSANYGYTF
TRBJ2-7	TRBV27	CASRQGSYSYEQYF
TRBJ1-2	TRBV7-2	CASSLSTESGQVIYGYTF
TRBJ2-5	TRBV9	CASSGQGANPTLGAQYF
TRBJ2-7	TRBV18	CASSPYRGQVYEQYF
TRBJ1-5	TRBV7-2	CASSPTGLINPQHF
TRBJ2-5	TRBV6-6	CASSRNGLADQETQYF
TRBJ1-2	TRBV6-5	CASSPRGSDGYTF
TRBJ1-2	TRBV27	CASRQGDNYGYTF
TRBJ2-2	TRBV5-1	CASSLFSGQATGELFF
TRBJ2-1	TRBV27	CASSFTGIAVNEQFF
TRBJ1-6	TRBV7-3	CASSLMAGVISPLHF
TRBJ2-1	TRBV24-1	CATSDLQPTSGRARNEQFF
TRBJ2-3	TRBV28	CASRHLLAGGPDTQYF
TRBJ2-6	TRBV7-8	CASSLRDRFGSGANVLTF